This T cell receptor (beta chain) was profiled in a study of T-cell reconstitution after alpha-beta-depleted transplantation in children (dated by TCRdb to 2016 to 2018). Regarding the study in general: T-cell immune reconstitution after TCRalphabeta/CD19-depleted allogeneic hematopoietic cell transplantation in children was quantitatively tracked in the study by means of TCR repertoire profiling.

The treatment or condition label of this sample denotes: allogeneic hematopoietic cell transplantation with graft depleted of TCRalphabeta T cells and CD19 B cells. Transplant recipients were children who received TCRalphabeta/CD19-depleted allogeneic hematopoietic cell grafts. Library preparation was by PCR. Instrument on record: Illumina HiSeq 2500. TCR library preparation used molecular barcoding, with unique molecular identifiers applied to normalize quantification of the TCRbeta repertoire. The raw public reads went through TCRdb reprocessing: fastp at Q25, MiXCR clone calling, in-frame beta chains kept. Rows are unified per CDR3 protein, each entry keeping the most common DNA and genes. In this sample the table shows 780,000 or so distinct CDR3 sequences, 15% to 20% of which occur a single time. The ten largest clonotypes hold under 6% of the sample. This clonotype was observed a handful of times. What antigen it recognizes has not been identified. Base qualities are not at hand, and no much larger clone is one base apart.

Study-wide conclusions, independent of this receptor: Apparently early alphabetaT-cell count recovery about two months after transplant reportedly relied on only several hundred rapidly expanded clones derived from non-depleted graft cells. In some patients, high TCRbeta diversity at day 60 was attributed to recipient T cells and intrathymic progenitors that had survived conditioning. The frequencies of hyperexpanded clones fell over the following months, and after one year, T-cell counts and TCRbeta diversity were mostly attributed to newly produced T cells.

The TCR sequence derives from a male patient younger than 18 who had a stem cell transplant for acute lymphoblastic leukemia, so the T cells may come from the graft donor. This specimen consisted of PBMCs, mostly from graft donor cells, obtained 360 days after TCRalphabeta/CD19-depleted stem cell transplant.

CDR3 sequence: CASSFLPSGSDTQYF. The nucleotide sequence is given as TGTGCCAGCAGCTTTCTACCCAGCGGGAGTGATACGCAGTATTTT. In this chain, TRBV7-3 is recombined with TRBJ2-3, with TRBD2 identical over 8 junction bases. Germline trimming amounts to 3 bases on V and 6 bases on J, with 8 as the count of junction bases outside the gene matches. CDR1 and CDR2 were assigned from the germline V gene as SGHTA and FQGTGA. From the cysteine through the phenylalanine, the CDR3 covers 15 amino acids. CDR3 DNA only is kept here, 45 bases in frame from base 1.